This paragraph reports one T cell receptor (beta chain). As to treatment: oral pan-JAK inhibitor, 5-10 mg twice daily. The sample belongs to a study of CD8+ T cells in alopecia areata. Extracted from the samples, RNA was reverse transcribed into cDNA to serve as the sequencing template. Some clones are missing from TCRdb's copy, which holds only in-frame ones; the method was immunoSEQ multiplex PCR. The sample lists under 150,000 clones, roughly four fifths occurring once. This CDR3 has 15 residues. CDR1 SQVTM and CDR2 ANQGSEA come from the germline V gene. V gave up 3 bases and J gave up 2 bases; unmatched junction bases: 8.

The chain links TRBV29-1 to TRBJ2-3; TRBD1 aligns across 7 bases. The TCR sequence derives from a human donor with alopecia areata. The sample consisted of CD8+ T cells sorted from blood, taken at week 4, from a patient treated with tofacitinib. CDR3 nucleotide sequence: TGCAGCGTTGAGGGGACAGCCGTTGACACAGATACGCAGTATTTT. Translating it yields CSVEGTAVDTDTQYF.